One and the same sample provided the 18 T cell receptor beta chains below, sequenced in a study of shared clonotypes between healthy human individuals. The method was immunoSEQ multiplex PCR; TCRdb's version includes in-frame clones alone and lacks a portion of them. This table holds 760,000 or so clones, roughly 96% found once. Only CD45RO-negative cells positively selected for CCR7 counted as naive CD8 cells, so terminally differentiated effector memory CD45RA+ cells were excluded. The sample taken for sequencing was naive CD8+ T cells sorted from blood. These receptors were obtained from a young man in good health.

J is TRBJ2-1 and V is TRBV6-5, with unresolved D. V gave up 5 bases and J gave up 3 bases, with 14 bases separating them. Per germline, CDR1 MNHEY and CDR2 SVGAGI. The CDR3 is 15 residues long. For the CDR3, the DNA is TGTGCCAGCAGTCAGACCCTGCTTAGCTACAATGAGCAGTTCTTC. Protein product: CASSQTLLSYNEQFF.

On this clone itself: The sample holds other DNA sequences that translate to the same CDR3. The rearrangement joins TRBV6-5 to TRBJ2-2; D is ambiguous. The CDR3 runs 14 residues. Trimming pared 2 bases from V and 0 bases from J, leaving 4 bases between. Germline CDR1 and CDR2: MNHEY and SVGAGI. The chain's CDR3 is CASSYGPNTGELFF. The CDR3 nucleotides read TGTGCCAGCAGTTACGGACCGAACACCGGGGAGCTGTTTTTT.

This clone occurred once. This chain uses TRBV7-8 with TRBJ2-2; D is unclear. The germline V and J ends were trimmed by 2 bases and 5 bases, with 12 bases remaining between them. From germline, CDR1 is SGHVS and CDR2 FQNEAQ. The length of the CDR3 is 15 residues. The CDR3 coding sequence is TGTGCCAGCAGCTTATGGCCAGGCACTACCGGGGAGCTGTTTTTT. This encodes CASSLWPGTTGELFF.

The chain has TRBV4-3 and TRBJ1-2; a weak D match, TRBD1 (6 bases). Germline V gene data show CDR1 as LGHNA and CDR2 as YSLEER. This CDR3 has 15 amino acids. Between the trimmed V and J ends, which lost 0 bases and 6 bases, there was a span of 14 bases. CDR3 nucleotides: TGCGCCAGCAGCCAAGATCGGGGGGCGGTGGATGGCTACACCTTC. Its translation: CASSQDRGAVDGYTF.

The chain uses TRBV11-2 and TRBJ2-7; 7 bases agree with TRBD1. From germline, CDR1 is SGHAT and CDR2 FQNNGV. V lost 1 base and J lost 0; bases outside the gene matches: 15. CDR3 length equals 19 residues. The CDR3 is CASSLAGRGGQPYSYEQYF. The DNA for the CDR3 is TGTGCCAGCAGCTTAGCGGGTCGAGGGGGACAGCCATACTCCTACGAGCAGTACTTC.

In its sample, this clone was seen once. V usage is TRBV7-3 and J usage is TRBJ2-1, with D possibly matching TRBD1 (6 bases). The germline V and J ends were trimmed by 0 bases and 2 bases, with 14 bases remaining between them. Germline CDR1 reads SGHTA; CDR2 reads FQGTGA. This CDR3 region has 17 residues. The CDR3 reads CASSLTGRGFPYNEQFF. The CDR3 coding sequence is TGTGCCAGCAGCTTAACGGGCAGGGGTTTCCCCTACAATGAGCAGTTCTTC. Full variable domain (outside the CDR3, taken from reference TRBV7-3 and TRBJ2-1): GAGVSQTPSNKVTEKGKYVELRCDPISGHTALYWYRQSLGQGPEFLIYFQGTGAADDSGLPNDRFFAVRPEGSVSTLKIQRTERGDSAVYLCASSLTGRGFPYNEQFFGPGTRLTVL.

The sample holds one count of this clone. CDR3 loop: CASSSQVQSGSGSYNEQFF. In DNA form, the CDR3 reads TGTGCCAGCAGCTCGCAGGTGCAGAGCGGGAGTGGCTCCTACAATGAGCAGTTCTTC. The chain joins TRBV7-9 to TRBJ2-1; 8 positions agree with TRBD2. The CDR3 covers 19 residues. Germline V gene lookup returns CDR1 SEHNR and CDR2 FQNEAQ (reference sequence). V lost 4 bases and J lost 0; bases outside the gene matches: 14.

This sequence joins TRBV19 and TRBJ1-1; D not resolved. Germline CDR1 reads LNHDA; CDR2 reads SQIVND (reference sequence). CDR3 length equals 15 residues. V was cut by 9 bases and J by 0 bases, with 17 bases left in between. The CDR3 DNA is TGTGCCAGAAACGGGCCAGACGATCTGAACACTGAAGCTTTCTTT. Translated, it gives CARNGPDDLNTEAFF.

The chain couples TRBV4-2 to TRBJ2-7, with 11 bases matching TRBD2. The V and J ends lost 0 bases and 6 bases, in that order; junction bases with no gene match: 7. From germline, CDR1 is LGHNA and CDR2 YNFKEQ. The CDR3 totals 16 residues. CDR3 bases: TGTGCCAGCAGCCAAGATCATAGGCTAGCGGGAGGCGAGCAGTACTTC. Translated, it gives CASSQDHRLAGGEQYF.

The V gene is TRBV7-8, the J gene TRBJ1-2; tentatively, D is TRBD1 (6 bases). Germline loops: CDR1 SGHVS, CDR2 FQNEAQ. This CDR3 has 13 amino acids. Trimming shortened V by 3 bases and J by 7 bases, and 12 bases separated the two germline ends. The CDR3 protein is CASSLGGAGGYTF. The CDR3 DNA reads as TGTGCCAGCAGCTTGGGGGGGGCTGGTGGCTACACCTTC.

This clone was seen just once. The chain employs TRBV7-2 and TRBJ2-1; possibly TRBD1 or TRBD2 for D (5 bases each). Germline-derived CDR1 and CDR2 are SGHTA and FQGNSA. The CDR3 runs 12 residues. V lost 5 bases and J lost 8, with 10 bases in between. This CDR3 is CASSALGDEQFF. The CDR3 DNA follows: TGTGCCAGCAGCGCACTGGGGGATGAGCAGTTCTTC.

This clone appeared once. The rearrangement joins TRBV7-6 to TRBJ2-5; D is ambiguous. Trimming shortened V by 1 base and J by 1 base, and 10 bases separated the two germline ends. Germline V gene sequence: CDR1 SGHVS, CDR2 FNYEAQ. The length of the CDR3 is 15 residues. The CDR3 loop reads CASSLETTLQETQYF. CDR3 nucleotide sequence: TGTGCCAGCAGCTTAGAAACGACACTCCAAGAGACCCAGTACTTC.

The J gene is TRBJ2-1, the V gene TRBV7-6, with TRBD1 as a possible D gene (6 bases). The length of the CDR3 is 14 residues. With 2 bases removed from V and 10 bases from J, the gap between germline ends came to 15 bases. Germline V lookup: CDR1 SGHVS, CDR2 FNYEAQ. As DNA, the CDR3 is TGTGCCAGCAGCTTACCTTCACCGGGACAAGAGCAGTTCTTC. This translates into CASSLPSPGQEQFF.

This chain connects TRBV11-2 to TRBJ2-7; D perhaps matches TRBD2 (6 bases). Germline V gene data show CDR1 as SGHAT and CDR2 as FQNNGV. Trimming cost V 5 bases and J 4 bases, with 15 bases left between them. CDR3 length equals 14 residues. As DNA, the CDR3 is TGTGCCAGCAGCACCCGTCCGGAGGGGTACGAGCAGTACTTC. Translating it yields CASSTRPEGYEQYF.

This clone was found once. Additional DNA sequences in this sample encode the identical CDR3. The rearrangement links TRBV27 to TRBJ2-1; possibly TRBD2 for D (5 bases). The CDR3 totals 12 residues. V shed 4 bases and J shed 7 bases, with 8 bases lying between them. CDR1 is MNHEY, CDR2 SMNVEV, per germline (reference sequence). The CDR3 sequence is CASSSTGNEQFF. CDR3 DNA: TGTGCCAGCAGTTCAACGGGGAATGAGCAGTTCTTC.

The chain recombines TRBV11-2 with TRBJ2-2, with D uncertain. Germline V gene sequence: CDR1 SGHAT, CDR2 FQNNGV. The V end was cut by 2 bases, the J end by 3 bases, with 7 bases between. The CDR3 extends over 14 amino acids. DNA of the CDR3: TGTGCCAGCAGCTTAACCCCTTACACCGGGGAGCTGTTTTTT. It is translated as CASSLTPYTGELFF.

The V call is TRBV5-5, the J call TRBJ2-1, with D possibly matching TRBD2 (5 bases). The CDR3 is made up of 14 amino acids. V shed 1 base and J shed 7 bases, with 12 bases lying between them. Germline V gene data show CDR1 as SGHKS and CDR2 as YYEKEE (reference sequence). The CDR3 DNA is TGTGCCAGCAGCTTGTGGGAGTCGGGGAATGAGCAGTTCTTC. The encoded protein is CASSLWESGNEQFF.

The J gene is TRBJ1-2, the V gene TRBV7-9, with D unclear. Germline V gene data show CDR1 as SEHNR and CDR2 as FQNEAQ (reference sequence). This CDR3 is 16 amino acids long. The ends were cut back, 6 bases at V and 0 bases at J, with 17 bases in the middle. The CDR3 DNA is TGTGCCAGCAGTACATCCGAACGGGGAGCTAACTATGGCTACACCTTC. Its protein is CASSTSERGANYGYTF. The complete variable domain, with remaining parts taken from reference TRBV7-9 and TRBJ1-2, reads DTGVSQNPRHKITKRGQNVTFRCDPISEHNRLYWYRQTLGQGPEFLTYFQNEAQLEKSRLLSDRFSAERPKGSFSTLEIQRTEQGDSAMYLCASSTSERGANYGYTFGSGTRLTVV.